The 19 T cell receptor beta chains below all came from one sample that was sequenced in a study of blood T cell repertoires in COVID-19 (dated by TCRdb to about 2020). The library relied on the immunoSEQ multiplex PCR assay. The clones in this table, taken by TCRdb from immuneACCESS, are in-frame only. Not every clone is retained; where verified, under half of the shortfall comes from an unresolved V gene, and the cause of the rest is unknown. The sample table records approximately 100,000 clones; roughly 86% of these occur just once. The ten largest clonotypes hold under 7% of the sample. The source material was peripheral blood. The receptors stem from a woman aged 55-75 years with acute or convalescent COVID-19.

V and J are TRBV2 and TRBJ1-6; TRBD1 matches 8 bases. This CDR3 contains 15 residues. V lost 6 bases, J lost 4 bases, and 5 bases stayed unmatched. CDR1 SNHLY and CDR2 FYNNEI come from the germline V gene. The CDR3 here is CASRSGGAYNSPLHF. DNA for the CDR3: TGTGCCAGCAGATCAGGGGGCGCTTATAATTCACCCCTCCACTTT.

The count of this clone is one. The V gene is TRBV3-1 (or the pseudogene TRBV3-2), the J gene TRBJ2-7; TRBD1 aligns across 10 bases. CDR1 and CDR2 (germline): LGHDT, YNNKEL (reference sequence). With 1 base clipped from V and 3 bases from J, the junction kept 9 bases outside the gene matches. This CDR3 region has 17 residues. The DNA for the CDR3 is TGTGCCAGCAGCCAAGGGTTGCGGACAGGGGGGATCTACGAGCAGTACTTC. It codes for CASSQGLRTGGIYEQYF.

The genes are TRBV11-2 and TRBJ2-1; D uncertain. Between the trimmed V and J ends, which lost 1 base and 4 bases, there was a span of 5 bases. The V gene's germline CDR1 is SGHAT and CDR2 FQNNGV. The CDR3 totals 13 residues. The CDR3 region has the DNA TGTGCCAGCAGCTTAGGACAATACAATGAGCAGTTCTTC. Protein product: CASSLGQYNEQFF.

The chain links TRBV7-9 to TRBJ1-2, with 8 nucleotides matching TRBD1. V was clipped by 5 bases and J by 6 bases; unmatched bases: 11. The CDR3 is 15 residues long. The germline gives CDR1 SEHNR, CDR2 FQNEAQ (reference sequence). DNA of the CDR3: TGTGCCAGCAGCCCACTCCGGCAGGGGGCGAATGGCTACACCTTC. Protein: CASSPLRQGANGYTF.

The V call is TRBV5-4, the J call TRBJ2-2, with D perhaps TRBD2 (6 bases). This CDR3 is built from 13 residues. The germline V and J ends were trimmed by 4 bases and 7 bases, with 11 bases remaining between them. Germline V lookup: CDR1 SGHNT, CDR2 YYREEE (reference sequence). The CDR3 here is CASSPQEGGELFF. The CDR3 DNA sequence: TGTGCCAGCAGCCCACAGGAGGGCGGGGAGCTGTTTTTT.

About this clone itself: Within the sample, other DNA sequences also encode this same CDR3. The chain carries TRBV5-1 and TRBJ1-6; 7 bases match TRBD1. V was clipped by 0 bases and J by 7 bases; unmatched bases: 1. The germline V gene encodes CDR1 SGHRS and CDR2 YFSETQ. This CDR3 contains 14 residues. This CDR3 reads CASSLDRGNSPLHF. The CDR3 DNA is TGCGCCAGCAGCTTGGACAGGGGCAATTCACCCCTCCACTTT.

This clone was seen only a few times. The V call is TRBV5-1, the J call TRBJ2-2, with D possibly matching TRBD2 (5 bases). The CDR3 is 14 amino acids. Trimming pared 5 bases from V and 5 bases from J, leaving 13 bases between. Germline CDR1 and CDR2: SGHRS and YFSETQ. CDR3 DNA: TGCGCCAGCAGAACAGCGACGGGGACCGGGGAGCTGTTTTTT. Translation gives CASRTATGTGELFF.

The CDR3 DNA is TGTGCCAGTAGTGACCCTTCGGCAGGTTACACTGAAGCTTTCTTT. Protein: CASSDPSAGYTEAFF. V usage is TRBV19 and J usage is TRBJ1-1, with D unclear. Per the germline V gene, CDR1 is LNHDA and CDR2 is SQIVND (reference sequence). This CDR3 is built from 15 residues. Trimming left V 5 bases short and J 3 bases short, with 16 bases between. Full variable domain (outside the CDR3, taken from reference TRBV19 and TRBJ1-1): DGGITQSPKYLFRKEGQNVTLSCEQNLNHDAMYWYRQDPGQGLRLIYYSQIVNDFQKGDIAEGYSVSREKKESFPLTVTSAQKNPTAFYLCASSDPSAGYTEAFFGQGTRLTVV.

V usage is TRBV2 and J usage is TRBJ1-3, with D tentatively TRBD1 (6 bases). With 2 bases removed from V and 0 bases from J, the gap between germline ends came to 14 bases. The CDR3 totals 17 residues. Germline V gene data show CDR1 as SNHLY and CDR2 as FYNNEI. The CDR3: CASSERGGGRSGNTIYF. DNA for the CDR3: TGTGCCAGCAGTGAAAGGGGCGGGGGGCGCTCTGGAAACACCATATATTTT.

The chain links TRBV6-5 to TRBJ1-1, with D possibly being TRBD1 (5 bases). CDR3 length: 14 amino acids. Deletions cut 2 bases from V and 2 bases from J, with 9 bases between. Per the germline V gene, CDR1 is MNHEY and CDR2 is SVGAGI. The CDR3 spells CASSYLDSNTEAFF. The CDR3 DNA reads as TGTGCCAGCAGTTACCTTGACAGCAACACTGAAGCTTTCTTT.

V usage is TRBV29-1 and J usage is TRBJ2-2, with 9 bases lining up with TRBD2. Germline trimming cut 7 bases from V and 0 bases from J; bases unmatched to any gene: 9. This CDR3 is built from 16 residues. CDR1 and CDR2 from the germline V gene are SQVTM and ANQGSEA. The CDR3 here is CSAKASSGANTGELFF. For the CDR3, the DNA is TGCAGCGCTAAGGCATCTAGCGGGGCGAACACCGGGGAGCTGTTTTTT.

This chain joins TRBV5-1 and TRBJ1-2; D is possibly TRBD1 (6 bases). Germline V gene sequence: CDR1 SGHRS, CDR2 YFSETQ. This CDR3 has 14 residues. V was shortened by 0 bases and J by 4 bases, with 10 bases between the two germline ends. CDR3 sequence: CASSLDRVSYGYTF. The CDR3 DNA is TGCGCCAGCAGCTTGGACAGGGTATCCTATGGCTACACCTTC.

V is TRBV3-1 (or the pseudogene TRBV3-2) and J is TRBJ2-2; 7 positions match TRBD2. The V gene's germline CDR1 is LGHDT and CDR2 YNNKEL (reference sequence). The length of the CDR3 is 16 residues. V gave up 4 bases and J gave up 5 bases; unmatched junction bases: 10. This CDR3 is CASSRGWAGETGELFF. CDR3 DNA sequence: TGTGCCAGCAGCCGAGGGTGGGCGGGGGAGACCGGGGAGCTGTTTTTT.

The J gene is TRBJ2-1, the V gene TRBV6-4; 7 bases fit TRBD2. There are 15 residues in the CDR3. Germline lookup yields CDR1 MRHNA and CDR2 SNTAGT. V gave up 4 bases and J gave up 4 bases; unmatched junction bases: 7. In DNA, the CDR3 is TGTGCCAGCAGTGTGGAGCGGGGAAGTTACAATGAGCAGTTCTTC. The encoded protein is CASSVERGSYNEQFF.

This clone was observed a single time. J is TRBJ1-5 and V is TRBV6-6; D gene uncertain. Trimming removed 7 bases at V and 7 bases at J, with 14 bases between. The germline CDR1 and CDR2 sequences are MNHNY and SVGAGI (reference sequence). The length of the CDR3 is 13 residues. CDR3: CASISGSGQPQHF. In DNA, the CDR3 is TGTGCCAGCATTTCGGGGTCGGGGCAGCCCCAGCATTTT.

V and J are TRBV27 and TRBJ2-2, with D tentatively TRBD1 (6 bases). V was cut by 8 bases and J by 5 bases, with 18 bases left in between. The CDR3 has 15 residues. Looked up from germline, CDR1 is MNHEY and CDR2 is SMNVEV (reference sequence). This chain's CDR3 is CASPPDRKGTGELFF. The CDR3 DNA is TGTGCCAGCCCCCCCGACAGGAAGGGGACCGGGGAGCTGTTTTTT.

The CDR3 DNA is TGTGCCAGCAGTGTTGCCCGGGACAGGGGCCATGGCTACACCTTC. Its protein product is CASSVARDRGHGYTF. This rearrangement joins TRBV2 to TRBJ1-2; 10 positions agree with TRBD1. Losses at the gene ends were 4 bases for V and 6 bases for J; bases not matched to a gene: 8. This CDR3 is built from 15 residues. The V gene's germline CDR1 is SNHLY and CDR2 FYNNEI. Supplemented by reference TRBV2 and TRBJ1-2, the full variable domain reads EPEVTQTPSHQVTQMGQEVILRCVPISNHLYFYWYRQILGQKVEFLVSFYNNEISEKSEIFDDQFSVERPDGSNFTLKIRSTKLEDSAMYFCASSVARDRGHGYTFGSGTRLTVV.

The chain combines TRBV7-3 with TRBJ1-2; D may be TRBD1 (6 bases). V was clipped by 1 base and J by 5 bases, with 11 bases between them. This CDR3 has 14 amino acids. The germline V gene encodes CDR1 SGHTA and CDR2 FQGTGA. As DNA, the CDR3 is TGTGCCAGCAGCTTAAGACAGGAGAAGTATGGCTACACCTTC. It translates to CASSLRQEKYGYTF.

The genes are TRBV2 and TRBJ1-5, with a possible D match to TRBD1 (6 bases). This CDR3 is built from 13 residues. Trimming shortened V by 6 bases and J by 2 bases, and 8 bases separated the two germline ends. Germline CDR1 SNHLY, CDR2 FYNNEI. The CDR3 DNA is TGTGCCAGCAGAAGACAGGGCAATCAGCCCCAGCATTTT. Translation gives CASRRQGNQPQHF.